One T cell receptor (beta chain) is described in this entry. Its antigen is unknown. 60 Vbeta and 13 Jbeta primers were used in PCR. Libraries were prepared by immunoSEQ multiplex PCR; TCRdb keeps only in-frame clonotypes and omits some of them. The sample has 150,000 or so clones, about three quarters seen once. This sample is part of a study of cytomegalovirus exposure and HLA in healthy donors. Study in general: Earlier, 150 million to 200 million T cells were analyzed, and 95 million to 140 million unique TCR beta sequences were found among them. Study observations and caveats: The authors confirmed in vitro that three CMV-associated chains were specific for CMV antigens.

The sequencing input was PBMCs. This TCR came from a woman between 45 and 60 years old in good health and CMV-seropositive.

The CDR3 coding sequence is TGTGCCAGCTCACTCCAGGGGGCGCAAAGTCCGAGCTCCTATAATTCACCCCTCCACTTT. Amino acid sequence: CASSLQGAQSPSSYNSPLHF. V gene TRBV18 combines with J gene TRBJ1-6; 8 bases agree with TRBD1. CDR3 length: 20 residues. The germline V gene has CDR1 KGHSH and CDR2 LQKENI. J was trimmed by 0 bases and V by 4 bases; bases with no gene match: 14. Drawing the rest from reference TRBV18 and TRBJ1-6, the complete variable domain is NAGVMQNPRHLVRRRGQEARLRCSPMKGHSHVYWYRQLPEEGLKFMVYLQKENIIDESGMPKERFSAEFPKEGPSILRIQQVVRGDSAAYFCASSLQGAQSPSSYNSPLHFGNGTRLTVT.